These 6 T cell receptor beta chains share one sample of origin, sequenced in a study of CD8 T cells in Susac syndrome. RNA totalling roughly 0.45 to 1 ug underwent reverse transcription with random hexamers. TCRdb reanalysed the immunoSEQ multiplex PCR reads using MiXCR and keeps one entry per CDR3 protein. The sample lists about 120,000 distinct CDR3 sequences, 80% to 95% occurring once. Sequencing was performed on CD8+ T cells from PBMCs. The receptors originated from a human donor in good health.

This chain links TRBV28 with TRBJ2-1; TRBD2 aligns across 8 bases. J was trimmed by 10 bases and V by 9 bases; bases with no gene match: 8. The CDR3 extends over 12 amino acids. CDR1 MDHEN and CDR2 SYDVKM come from the germline V gene. The CDR3 loop is CASQAGEGEQFF. CDR3 DNA sequence: TGTGCCAGTCAAGCGGGAGAGGGCGAGCAGTTCTTC.

V is TRBV4-3 and J is TRBJ2-5; 11 bases match TRBD2. Per the germline V gene, CDR1 is LGHNA and CDR2 is YSLEER. The CDR3 is 16 residues long. The V segment lost 4 bases and the J segment 0 bases; nucleotides outside the gene matches: 4. The DNA of the CDR3 is TGCGCCAGCAGCCCGGGACTAGCGGCAAACCAAGAGACCCAGTACTTC. Its translation: CASSPGLAANQETQYF.

This chain connects TRBV15 to TRBJ2-7; no firm D call. Trimming shortened V by 2 bases and J by 5 bases, and 19 bases separated the two germline ends. Germline-derived CDR1 and CDR2 are LNHNV and YYDKDF (reference sequence). The CDR3 is made up of 16 amino acids. Here the CDR3 reads CATSRLLGQIVNEQYF. DNA for the CDR3: TGTGCCACCAGCAGACTCCTAGGGCAAATAGTCAACGAGCAGTACTTC.

The chain combines TRBV13 with TRBJ2-1; D is uncertain. The V and J ends lost 3 bases and 6 bases respectively, with 9 bases between them. There are 13 residues in the CDR3. In germline, CDR1 is PRHDT, CDR2 FYEKMQ (reference sequence). CDR3 loop: CASSLLIINEQFF. Written as DNA, the CDR3 is TGTGCCAGCAGCTTGCTCATTATCAATGAGCAGTTCTTC.

The chain is built from TRBV4-2 and TRBJ2-1; unclear D gene. The germline V gene has CDR1 LGHNA and CDR2 YNFKEQ. This CDR3 has 11 residues. The V end lost 0 bases, the J end lost 9 bases, and 3 bases lay between the germline ends. CDR3: CASSQDGEQFF. The CDR3 DNA sequence: TGTGCCAGCAGCCAAGACGGTGAGCAGTTCTTC.

This chain uses TRBV14 with TRBJ1-4; D gene unclear. Looked up from germline, CDR1 is SGHDN and CDR2 is FVKESK. This CDR3 has 14 amino acids. The V end lost 3 bases, the J end lost 8 bases, and 13 bases lay between the germline ends. The CDR3 loop is CASSQAITGEKLFF. CDR3 nucleotides: TGTGCCAGCAGCCAGGCCATTACGGGGGAAAAACTGTTTTTT.